The 4 T cell receptor beta chains listed next were all sequenced from one sample in a study of blood T cell repertoires in COVID-19. Libraries were prepared by immunoSEQ multiplex PCR; TCRdb keeps only in-frame clonotypes and omits some of them. The table lists about 310,000 clones, almost 90% of them singletons. The sample taken for sequencing was PBMCs or T cells enriched from blood (not recorded which). The receptors were sampled from a woman between 18 and 29 years old with acute COVID-19.

The chain combines TRBV19 with TRBJ2-2; 7 positions agree with TRBD2. CDR3 length: 16 residues. Trimming took 6 bases from V and 5 from J; bases not matched to a gene: 12. Germline CDR1 and CDR2: LNHDA and SQIVND (reference sequence). The CDR3 is CASRPSGREQTGELFF. The CDR3 bases are TGTGCCAGTAGACCCTCGGGGCGGGAGCAGACCGGGGAGCTGTTTTTT.

The CDR3 coding sequence is TGCGCCAGCAGCCAACCCGACCGGGGGACTGAAAAACTGTTTTTT. It is translated as CASSQPDRGTEKLFF. The chain is built from TRBV4-1 and TRBJ1-4; perhaps TRBD1 as D (5 bases). The CDR3 length is 15 residues. CDR1 is MGHRA and CDR2 is YSYEKL in the germline V gene. Deletions cut 2 bases from V and 7 bases from J, with 14 bases between.

This chain links TRBV5-4 with TRBJ2-6; TRBD1 aligns across 9 bases. V was pared by 4 bases and J by 0 bases, with 5 bases of the junction left unmatched. Looked up from germline, CDR1 is SGHNT and CDR2 is YYREEE (reference sequence). CDR3 length: 17 amino acids. CDR3 in DNA: TGTGCCAGCAGCGGGGGGACAGGGAGCTCTGGGGCCAACGTCCTGACTTTC. Its translation: CASSGGTGSSGANVLTF.

The V call is TRBV28, the J call TRBJ2-7; D remains unclear. Trimming shortened V by 6 bases and J by 4 bases, and 7 bases separated the two germline ends. Germline V gene sequence: CDR1 MDHEN, CDR2 SYDVKM. The CDR3 loop spans 11 amino acids. The CDR3 DNA follows: TGTGCCAGCAGGCTGAGATACGAGCAGTACTTC. It specifies CASRLRYEQYF. The full variable domain, its missing parts supplied by reference TRBV28 and TRBJ2-7, is DVKVTQSSRYLVKRTGEKVFLECVQDMDHENMFWYRQDPGLGLRLIYFSYDVKMKEKGDIPEGYSVSREKKERFSLILESASTNQTSMYLCASRLRYEQYFGPGTRLTVT.